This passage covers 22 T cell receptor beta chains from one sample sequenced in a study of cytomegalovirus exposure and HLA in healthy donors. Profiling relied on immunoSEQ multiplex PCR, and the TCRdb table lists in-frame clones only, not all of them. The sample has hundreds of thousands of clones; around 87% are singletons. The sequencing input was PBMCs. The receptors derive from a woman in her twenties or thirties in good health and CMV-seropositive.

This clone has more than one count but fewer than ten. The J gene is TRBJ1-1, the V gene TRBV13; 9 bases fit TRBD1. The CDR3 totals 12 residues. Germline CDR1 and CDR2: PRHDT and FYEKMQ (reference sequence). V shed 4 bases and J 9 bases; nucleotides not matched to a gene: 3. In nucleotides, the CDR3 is TGTGCCAGCAGCTGGACAGGGGAGAAAGCTTTCTTT. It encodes CASSWTGEKAFF.

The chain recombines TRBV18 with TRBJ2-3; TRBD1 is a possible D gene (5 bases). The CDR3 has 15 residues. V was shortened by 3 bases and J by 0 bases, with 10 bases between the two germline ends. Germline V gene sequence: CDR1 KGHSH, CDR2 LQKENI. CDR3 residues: CASSPNQGSTDTQYF. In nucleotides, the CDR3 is TGTGCCAGCTCACCGAATCAGGGTAGCACAGATACGCAGTATTTT.

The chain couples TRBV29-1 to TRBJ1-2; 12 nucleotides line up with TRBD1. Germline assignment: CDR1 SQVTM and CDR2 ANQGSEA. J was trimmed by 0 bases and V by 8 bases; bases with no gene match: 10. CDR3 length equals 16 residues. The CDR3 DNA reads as TGCAGCTTCCGAGGGACAGGGGGCTCGTCTAACTATGGCTACACCTTC. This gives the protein CSFRGTGGSSNYGYTF.

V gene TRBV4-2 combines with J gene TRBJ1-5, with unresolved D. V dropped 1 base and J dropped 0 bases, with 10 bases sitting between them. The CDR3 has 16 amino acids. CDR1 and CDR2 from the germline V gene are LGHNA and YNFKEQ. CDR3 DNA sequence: TGTGCCAGCAGCCAAGTGGGAGGGAATAGCAATCAGCCCCAGCATTTT. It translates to CASSQVGGNSNQPQHF.

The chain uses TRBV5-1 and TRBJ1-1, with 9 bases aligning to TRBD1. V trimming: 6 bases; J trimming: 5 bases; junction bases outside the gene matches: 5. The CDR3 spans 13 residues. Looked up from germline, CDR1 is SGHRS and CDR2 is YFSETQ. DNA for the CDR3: TGCGCCAGCACCCCTGGACAGGGGACTGAAGCTTTCTTT. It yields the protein CASTPGQGTEAFF.

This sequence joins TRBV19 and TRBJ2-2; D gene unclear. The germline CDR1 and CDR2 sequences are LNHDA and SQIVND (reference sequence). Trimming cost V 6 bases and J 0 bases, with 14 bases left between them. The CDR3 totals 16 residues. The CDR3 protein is CASRTRGAANTGELFF. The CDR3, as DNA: TGTGCCAGTAGGACCCGCGGAGCAGCGAACACCGGGGAGCTGTTTTTT.

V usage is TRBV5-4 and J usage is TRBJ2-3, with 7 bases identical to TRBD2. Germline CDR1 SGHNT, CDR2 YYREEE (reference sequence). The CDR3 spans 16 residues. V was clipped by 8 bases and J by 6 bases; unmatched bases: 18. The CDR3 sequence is CASSILKEGGYDTQYF. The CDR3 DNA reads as TGTGCCAGTTCGATACTCAAGGAGGGAGGGTACGATACGCAGTATTTT.

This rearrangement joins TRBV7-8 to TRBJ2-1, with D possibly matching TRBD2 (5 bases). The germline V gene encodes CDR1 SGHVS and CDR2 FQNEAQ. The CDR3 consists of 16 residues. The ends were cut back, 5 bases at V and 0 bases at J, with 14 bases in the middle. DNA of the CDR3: TGTGCCAGCAGCCCTATTGAGGGCTACTCCTACAATGAGCAGTTCTTC. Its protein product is CASSPIEGYSYNEQFF.

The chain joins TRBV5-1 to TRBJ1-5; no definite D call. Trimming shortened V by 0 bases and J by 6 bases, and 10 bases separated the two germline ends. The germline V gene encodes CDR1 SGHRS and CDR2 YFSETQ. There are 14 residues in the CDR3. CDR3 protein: CASSLGSEAQPQHF. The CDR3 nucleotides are TGCGCCAGCAGCTTGGGTTCAGAGGCTCAGCCCCAGCATTTT.

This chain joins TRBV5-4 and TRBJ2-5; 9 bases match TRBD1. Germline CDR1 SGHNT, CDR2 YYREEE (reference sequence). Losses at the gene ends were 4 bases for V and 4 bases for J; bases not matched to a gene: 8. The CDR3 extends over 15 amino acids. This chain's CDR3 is CASSVRDRVVETQYF. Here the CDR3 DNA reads TGTGCCAGCAGCGTCCGGGACAGGGTTGTAGAGACCCAGTACTTC.

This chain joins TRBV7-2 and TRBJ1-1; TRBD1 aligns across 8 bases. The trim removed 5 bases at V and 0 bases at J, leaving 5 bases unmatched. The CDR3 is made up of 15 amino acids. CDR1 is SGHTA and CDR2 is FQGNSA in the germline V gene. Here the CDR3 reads CASSHRDRLNTEAFF. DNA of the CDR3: TGTGCCAGCAGCCACCGGGACAGGTTGAACACTGAAGCTTTCTTT.

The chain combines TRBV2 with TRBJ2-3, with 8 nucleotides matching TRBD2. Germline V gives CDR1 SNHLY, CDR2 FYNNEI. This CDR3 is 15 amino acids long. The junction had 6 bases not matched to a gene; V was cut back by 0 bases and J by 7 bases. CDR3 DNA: TGTGCCAGCAGTGAAGCGGGGGCTAGCGGGTATACGCAGTATTTT. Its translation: CASSEAGASGYTQYF.

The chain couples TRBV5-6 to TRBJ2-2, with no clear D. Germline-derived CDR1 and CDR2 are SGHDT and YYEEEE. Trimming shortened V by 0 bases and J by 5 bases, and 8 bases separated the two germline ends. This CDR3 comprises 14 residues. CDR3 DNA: TGTGCCAGCAGCTTGGTGCAGGCTACCGGGGAGCTGTTTTTT. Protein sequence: CASSLVQATGELFF.

The CDR3 reads CSASGTGGNEQFF. For the CDR3, the DNA is TGCAGCGCATCCGGGACTGGAGGCAATGAGCAGTTCTTC. The chain employs TRBV29-1 and TRBJ2-1; D possibly corresponds to TRBD2 (6 bases). The CDR3 consists of 13 residues. Germline-derived CDR1 and CDR2 are SQVTM and ANQGSEA. Trimming removed 7 bases from V and 6 bases from J, with 16 bases in between.

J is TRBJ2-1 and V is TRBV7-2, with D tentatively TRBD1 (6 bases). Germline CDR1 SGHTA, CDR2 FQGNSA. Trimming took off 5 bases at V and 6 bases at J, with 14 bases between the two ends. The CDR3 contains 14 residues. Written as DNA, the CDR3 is TGTGCCAGCAGCCCCAGGGGCCAGGCCAATGAGCAGTTCTTC. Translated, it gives CASSPRGQANEQFF.

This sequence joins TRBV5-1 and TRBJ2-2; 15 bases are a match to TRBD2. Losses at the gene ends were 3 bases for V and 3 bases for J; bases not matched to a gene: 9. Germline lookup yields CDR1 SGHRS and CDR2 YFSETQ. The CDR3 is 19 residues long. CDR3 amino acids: CASSSWTSGRASDTGELFF. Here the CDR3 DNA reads TGCGCCAGCAGCTCCTGGACTAGCGGGAGGGCATCGGACACCGGGGAGCTGTTTTTT.

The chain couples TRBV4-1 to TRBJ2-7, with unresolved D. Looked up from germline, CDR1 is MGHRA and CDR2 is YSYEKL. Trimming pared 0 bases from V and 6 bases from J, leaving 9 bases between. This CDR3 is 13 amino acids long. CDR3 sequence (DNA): TGCGCCAGCAGCCAAGAGCCAGGTGGCGAGCAGTACTTC. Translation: CASSQEPGGEQYF.

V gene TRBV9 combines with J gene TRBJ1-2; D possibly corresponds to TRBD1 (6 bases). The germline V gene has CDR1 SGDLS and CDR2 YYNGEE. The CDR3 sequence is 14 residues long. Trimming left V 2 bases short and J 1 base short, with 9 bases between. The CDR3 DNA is TGTGCCAGCAGCGTCGGACAGCATAACTATGGCTACACCTTC. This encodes CASSVGQHNYGYTF.

The CDR3 nucleotides read TGTGCCAGTAGTAGTATCTCGGGAGGCACCGGGGAGCTGTTTTTT. As protein: CASSSISGGTGELFF. The chain employs TRBV19 and TRBJ2-2, with 7 bases aligning to TRBD2. Germline CDR1 LNHDA, CDR2 SQIVND (reference sequence). With V trimmed by 4 bases and J by 4 bases, 6 bases remained unmatched. The CDR3 loop spans 15 amino acids.

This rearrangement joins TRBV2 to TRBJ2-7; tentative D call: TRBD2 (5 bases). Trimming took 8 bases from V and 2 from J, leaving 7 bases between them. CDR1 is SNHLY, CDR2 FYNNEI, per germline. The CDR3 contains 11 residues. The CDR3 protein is CASALAYEQYF. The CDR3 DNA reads TGTGCCAGCGCACTAGCCTACGAGCAGTACTTC.

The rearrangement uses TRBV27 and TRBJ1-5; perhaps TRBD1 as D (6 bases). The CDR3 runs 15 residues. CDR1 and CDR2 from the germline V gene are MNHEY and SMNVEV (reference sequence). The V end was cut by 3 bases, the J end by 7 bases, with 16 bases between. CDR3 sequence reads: CASSFQHRAGQPQHF. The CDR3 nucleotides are TGTGCCAGCAGTTTCCAACACAGGGCCGGACAGCCCCAGCATTTT.

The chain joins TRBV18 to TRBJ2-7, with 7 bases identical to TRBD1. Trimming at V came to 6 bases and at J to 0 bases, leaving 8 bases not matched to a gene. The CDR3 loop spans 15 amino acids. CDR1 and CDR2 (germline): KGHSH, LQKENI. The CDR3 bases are TGTGCCAGCTCGGGGGACAGTATAAGCTCCTACGAGCAGTACTTC. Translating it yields CASSGDSISSYEQYF.